Below, 22 T cell receptor beta chains from the same sample are listed, as sequenced in a study of T cells in Graves' hyperthyroidism and ophthalmopathy. The TCR beta CDR3 regions underwent amplification using RNA transcripts as the source. Carried out on the TCR CDR3, a first-round RT-PCR used the HTBI primer set. From the multiplex PCR reads, TCRdb called clonotypes with MiXCR, one entry per CDR3 protein. The sample holds hundreds of thousands of distinct CDR3 sequences, around a sixth seen once. Sequencing used blood. The origin of the receptors is a woman in her fifties or sixties with Graves' hyperthyroidism that later progressed to Graves' ophthalmopathy.

V gene TRBV9 combines with J gene TRBJ2-5; TRBD1 or TRBD2 may be the D gene (5 bases each). V was cut by 0 bases and J by 5 bases, with 14 bases left in between. This CDR3 contains 15 residues. Germline values: CDR1 SGDLS, CDR2 YYNGEE. Here the CDR3 DNA reads TGTGCCAGCAGCGTAGGAACGGGGCGCGGGGAGACCCAGTACTTC. This sequence encodes CASSVGTGRGETQYF.

As DNA, the CDR3 is TGTGCCAGCAGTCGATCCATGGACAGGGGAGGGACTAACTATGGCTACACCTTC. The encoded protein is CASSRSMDRGGTNYGYTF. This chain uses TRBV6-1 with TRBJ1-2; 9 bases are shared with TRBD1. This CDR3 has 18 residues. Unmatched junction bases numbered 13, after V lost 5 bases and J lost 0 bases. In germline, CDR1 is MNHNS, CDR2 SASEGT.

The chain uses TRBV11-2 and TRBJ1-2; D possibly corresponds to TRBD1 (6 bases). Trimming took off 0 bases at V and 5 bases at J, with 13 bases between the two ends. From germline, CDR1 is SGHAT and CDR2 FQNNGV. The CDR3 is made up of 15 amino acids. CDR3 in DNA: TGTGCCAGCAGCTTAGAACGCGGGGGCGGTTATGGCTACACCTTC. Translated, it gives CASSLERGGGYGYTF.

Only a few counts were recorded for this clonotype. The chain has TRBV20-1 and TRBJ2-2, with D maybe TRBD2 (5 bases). There are 17 residues in the CDR3. Deletions cut 0 bases from V and 3 bases from J, with 17 bases between. Germline CDR1 reads DFQATT; CDR2 reads SNEGSKA (reference sequence). CDR3 amino acids: CSARDLRASTHTGELFF. For the CDR3, the DNA is TGCAGTGCTAGAGATTTGAGGGCATCTACCCACACCGGGGAGCTGTTTTTT.

The gene calls are TRBV6-1 and TRBJ1-2; unclear D gene. This CDR3 is built from 14 residues. Trimming shortened V by 0 bases and J by 3 bases, and 8 bases separated the two germline ends. Germline CDR1 and CDR2: MNHNS and SASEGT. CDR3 nucleotide sequence: TGTGCCAGCAGTGAAGCGAGCAGTTACTATGGCTACACCTTC. It specifies CASSEASSYYGYTF.

This chain joins TRBV19 and TRBJ2-1; 9 nucleotides agree with TRBD2. The CDR3 extends over 14 amino acids. With V trimmed by 6 bases and J by 4 bases, 4 bases remained unmatched. Per germline, CDR1 LNHDA and CDR2 SQIVND (reference sequence). CDR3 nucleotide sequence: TGTGCCAGTAGGGCGGGGGGGAAATACAATGAGCAGTTCTTC. The encoded protein is CASRAGGKYNEQFF.

The rearrangement uses TRBV12-3 or TRBV12-4 and TRBJ1-2, with 10 bases that match TRBD1. The CDR3 loop spans 16 amino acids. V lost 3 bases to trimming and J lost 0 bases; unmatched junction nucleotides: 4. The CDR3 DNA reads TGTGCCAGCAGTTTCGGGACAGGGGTAGCTAACTATGGCTACACCTTC. Its translation: CASSFGTGVANYGYTF.

The V call is TRBV25-1, the J call TRBJ2-7, with 10 bases identical to TRBD2. Germline values: CDR1 MGHDK, CDR2 SYGVNS. The CDR3 is 20 residues long. With 4 bases clipped from V and 6 bases from J, the junction kept 24 bases outside the gene matches. The CDR3 nucleotides are TGTGCCAGCAGTGGACCCGGTAGCTCTTCGAGCGGGGGGGCGAGGTGCGAGCAGTACTTC. It is translated as CASSGPGSSSSGGARCEQYF.

V and J are TRBV27 and TRBJ1-2; 7 bases line up with TRBD1. Per germline, CDR1 MNHEY and CDR2 SMNVEV (reference sequence). This CDR3 spans 14 amino acids. The ends lost 6 bases at V and 2 bases at J; junction bases unmatched: 6. CDR3 amino acids: CASSSSGQNYGYTF. The CDR3 region has the DNA TGTGCCAGCAGCTCCTCGGGACAGAACTATGGCTACACCTTC.

This clonotype was counted a single time. V is TRBV2 and J is TRBJ2-5; TRBD2 matches 12 bases. This CDR3 is 16 amino acids long. Trimming removed 2 bases from V and 5 bases from J; junction bases left unmatched: 6. The V gene's germline CDR1 is SNHLY and CDR2 FYNNEI. The CDR3 protein is CASSEFSSGGEETQYF. CDR3 DNA sequence: TGTGCCAGCAGTGAATTTTCTAGCGGGGGGGAGGAGACCCAGTACTTC.

This clonotype occurred a few times. CDR3: CASSQEDFPETQYF. Written as DNA, the CDR3 is TGTGCCAGCAGCCAAGAGGACTTCCCAGAGACCCAGTACTTC. This chain links TRBV11-2 with TRBJ2-5, with D maybe TRBD2 (5 bases). CDR1 is SGHAT, CDR2 FQNNGV, per germline. Between the trimmed V and J ends, which lost 5 bases and 4 bases, there was a span of 14 bases. This CDR3 region has 14 residues.

The chain employs TRBV6-1 and TRBJ1-5; no reliable D call. The CDR3 consists of 13 residues. Trimming took 8 bases from V and 6 from J, leaving 14 bases between them. Germline V gene sequence: CDR1 MNHNS, CDR2 SASEGT. The DNA of the CDR3 is TGTGCCAGCTTCGGGGTTGTCAGTCAGCCCCAGCATTTT. Amino acid sequence: CASFGVVSQPQHF.

This clonotype was observed at least ten times. The chain joins TRBV3-1 to TRBJ1-1, with D unresolved. The CDR3 loop spans 14 amino acids. CDR1 and CDR2 (germline): LGHDT, YNNKEL (reference sequence). V was cut by 1 base and J by 1 base, with 7 bases left in between. CDR3 DNA: TGTGCCAGCAGCCAAGTTCAGCAGAACACTGAAGCTTTCTTT. Its protein product is CASSQVQQNTEAFF.

This chain joins TRBV9 and TRBJ2-3, with 7 bases aligning to TRBD2. After removal of 4 bases from V and 5 bases from J, the junction contained 7 bases not matched to a gene. CDR1 is SGDLS, CDR2 YYNGEE, per germline. The CDR3 is made up of 14 amino acids. The DNA for the CDR3 is TGTGCCAGCAGCCCACGGGGGGTGGAAGATACGCAGTATTTT. Translation: CASSPRGVEDTQYF.

The V and J genes are TRBV7-9 and TRBJ2-7; 7 bases align to TRBD2. With 5 bases clipped from V and 0 bases from J, the junction kept 7 bases outside the gene matches. From germline, CDR1 is SEHNR and CDR2 FQNEAQ (reference sequence). This CDR3 has 15 amino acids. CDR3: CASSPGRDYSYEQYF. The CDR3 nucleotides are TGTGCCAGCAGCCCCGGCCGGGACTACTCCTACGAGCAGTACTTC.

This clonotype was observed a handful of times. J is TRBJ1-2 and V is TRBV3-1; D remains ambiguous. The V end lost 1 base, the J end lost 0 bases, and 12 bases lay between the germline ends. Germline assignment: CDR1 LGHDT and CDR2 YNNKEL (reference sequence). The CDR3 runs 16 residues. CDR3 residues: CASSQGRRKSNYGYTF. Here the CDR3 DNA reads TGTGCCAGCAGCCAAGGAAGACGCAAATCTAACTATGGCTACACCTTC.

The rearrangement joins TRBV10-3 to TRBJ1-1, with D possibly being TRBD1 (5 bases). The CDR3 extends over 13 amino acids. Germline CDR1 and CDR2: ENHRY and SYGVKD. Deletions cut 2 bases from V and 4 bases from J, with 8 bases between. The CDR3 DNA is TGTGCCATCAGTGAGGGGGGGAGCACTGAAGCTTTCTTT. It specifies CAISEGGSTEAFF.

This clonotype has only a few counts. The chain is built from TRBV6-2 or TRBV6-3 and TRBJ1-6; unclear D gene. The germline gives CDR1 MNHEY, CDR2 SVGEGT. V was cut by 5 bases and J by 0 bases, with 11 bases left in between. The CDR3 contains 16 residues. The CDR3 DNA reads as TGTGCCAGCAGTGCCGCTAGGAGCTCCTATAATTCACCCCTCCACTTT. Translating it yields CASSAARSSYNSPLHF.

Many counts were recorded for this clonotype. V is TRBV18 and J is TRBJ1-1, with D tentatively TRBD1 (5 bases). The CDR3 is made up of 18 amino acids. The V gene's germline CDR1 is KGHSH and CDR2 LQKENI. Deletions cut 2 bases from V and 0 bases from J, with 19 bases between. The CDR3 spells CASSPRHSGTILNTEAFF. CDR3 coding DNA: TGTGCCAGCTCACCAAGACACTCCGGGACGATATTGAACACTGAAGCTTTCTTT.

This clonotype appeared many times. The chain combines TRBV6-1 with TRBJ1-3; tentative D call: TRBD1 (5 bases). The CDR3 covers 16 residues. The ends were cut back, 3 bases at V and 8 bases at J, with 20 bases in the middle. In germline, CDR1 is MNHNS, CDR2 SASEGT. The CDR3 protein is CASSDSGDRVGDTIYF. CDR3 DNA: TGTGCCAGCAGTGACTCCGGGGACCGGGTCGGGGACACCATATATTTT.

The rearrangement links TRBV7-6 to TRBJ2-7, with TRBD2 matching 15 bases. Germline V gene sequence: CDR1 SGHVS, CDR2 FNYEAQ. Germline trimming cut 4 bases from V and 9 bases from J; bases unmatched to any gene: 13. The CDR3 covers 17 residues. The CDR3 is CASSSGLAGGPNSLQYF. CDR3 DNA: TGTGCCAGCAGCTCCGGACTAGCGGGGGGGCCAAACAGTTTGCAGTACTTC.

V gene TRBV28 combines with J gene TRBJ2-1, with no clear D. This CDR3 contains 15 residues. The V gene's germline CDR1 is MDHEN and CDR2 SYDVKM. V was trimmed by 4 bases and J by 2 bases, leaving 12 bases between them. The CDR3 loop reads CASSSRLLPYNEQFF. CDR3 sequence (DNA): TGTGCCAGCAGTTCAAGACTCCTGCCCTACAATGAGCAGTTCTTC. Combining the CDR3 with reference TRBV28 and TRBJ2-1 gives the whole variable domain DVKVTQSSRYLVKRTGEKVFLECVQDMDHENMFWYRQDPGLGLRLIYFSYDVKMKEKGDIPEGYSVSREKKERFSLILESASTNQTSMYLCASSSRLLPYNEQFFGPGTRLTVL.